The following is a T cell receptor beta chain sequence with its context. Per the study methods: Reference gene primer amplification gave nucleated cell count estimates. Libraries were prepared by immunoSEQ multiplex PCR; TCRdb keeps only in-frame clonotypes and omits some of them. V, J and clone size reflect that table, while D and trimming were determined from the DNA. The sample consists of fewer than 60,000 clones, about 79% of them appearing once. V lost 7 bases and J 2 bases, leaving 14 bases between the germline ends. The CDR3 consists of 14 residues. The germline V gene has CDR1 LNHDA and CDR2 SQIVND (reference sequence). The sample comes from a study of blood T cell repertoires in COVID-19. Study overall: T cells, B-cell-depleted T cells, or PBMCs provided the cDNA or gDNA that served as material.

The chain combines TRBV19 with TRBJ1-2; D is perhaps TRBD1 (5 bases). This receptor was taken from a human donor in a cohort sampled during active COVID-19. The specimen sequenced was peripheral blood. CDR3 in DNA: TGTGCCAGTACACCGGGGGATACCAACTATGGCTACACCTTC. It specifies CASTPGDTNYGYTF.